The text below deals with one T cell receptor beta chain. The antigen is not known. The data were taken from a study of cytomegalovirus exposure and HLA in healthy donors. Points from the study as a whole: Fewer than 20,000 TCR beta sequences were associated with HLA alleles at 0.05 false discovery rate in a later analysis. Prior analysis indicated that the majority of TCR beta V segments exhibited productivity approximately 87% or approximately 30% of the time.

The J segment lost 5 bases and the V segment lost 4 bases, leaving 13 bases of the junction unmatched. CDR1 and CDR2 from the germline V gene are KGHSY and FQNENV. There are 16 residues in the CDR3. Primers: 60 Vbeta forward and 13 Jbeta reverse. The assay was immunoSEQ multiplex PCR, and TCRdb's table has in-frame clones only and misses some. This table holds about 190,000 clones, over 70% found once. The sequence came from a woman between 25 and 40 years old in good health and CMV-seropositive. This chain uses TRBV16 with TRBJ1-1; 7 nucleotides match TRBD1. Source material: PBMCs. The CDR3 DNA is TGTGCCAGCAGCCGCGTCGTTACAGGGGTTGTGACTGAAGCTTTCTTT. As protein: CASSRVVTGVVTEAFF.